This T cell receptor beta chain was observed in a study of blood T cell repertoires in COVID-19. In the study overall: T cells, B-cell-depleted T cells, or PBMCs provided the cDNA or gDNA that served as material.

Sequencing was performed with immunoSEQ multiplex PCR; in TCRdb, only in-frame clones are kept and a portion is missing. This table holds about 140,000 clones, roughly nine tenths found once. The sample consisted of peripheral blood. The clonotype originates from a woman aged 55-75 years with active COVID-19.

CDR3 in DNA: TGTGCCTCGAACAGGGAAGTGACAGATACGCAGTATTTT. The encoded protein is CASNREVTDTQYF. The V gene is TRBV30, the J gene TRBJ2-3; possibly TRBD1 for D (6 bases). The V gene lost 7 bases and the J gene lost 3 bases, with 14 bases spanning the gap. The CDR3 sequence is 13 residues long. CDR1 and CDR2 (germline): GTSNPN, SVGIG (reference sequence).